What follows describes a single T cell receptor (beta chain). Its specificity is unknown. TCRdb recomputed calls from the RT-PCR reads with MiXCR, one row per CDR3 protein. The sample consists of 650,000 to 800,000 distinct CDR3 sequences, about 15% of them appearing once. The record originates from a study of response to subunit inactivated influenza vaccine. Study-wide results and caveats: Seasonal influenza vaccination, on each occasion, was suggested by the authors to recruit few new T cells.

The CDR3 contains 14 residues. Trimming pared 5 bases from V and 1 base from J, leaving 15 bases between. Germline V gene sequence: CDR1 DFQATT, CDR2 SNEGSKA (reference sequence). The V gene is TRBV20-1, the J gene TRBJ2-7; D is possibly TRBD2 (6 bases). Sequences were derived from PBMCs from blood, sampled roughly 15 days before vaccination. The receptor was derived from a man aged 50-60 years who received an inactivated influenza vaccine. Here the CDR3 reads CSAPSRGSSYEQYF. The CDR3, as DNA: TGCAGTGCTCCCTCGCGGGGATCTTCCTACGAGCAGTACTTC.